This T cell receptor (beta chain) came from a study of low-dose radiotherapy and immunotherapy resistance in tumors. Across the study: Aspirin 300 mg, taken orally and daily, was given to patients for four cycles from cycle 1 day 1.

PCR amplification of the TCRs was performed with Phusion for 20 PCR cycles, and it relied on a constant-region primer together with a V-primer adapter. A single record per CDR3 protein comes from TCRdb applying MiXCR to the reads. The sample holds fewer than 60,000 distinct CDR3 sequences; over 9.5% are singletons and the top ten take roughly 6.2%. With 1 base removed from V and 13 bases from J, the gap between germline ends came to 17 bases. The CDR3 length is 14 residues. Concerning this clonotype: A far bigger clonotype differs at one base, so this is likely a read error.

Time point: before trial treatment. The sequence derives from a female donor with ovarian cancer. Material: PBMCs, obtained before treatment. The chain links TRBV12-3 or TRBV12-4 to TRBJ2-1, with no clear D. CDR3 residues: CASSLGRIQETQFF. As DNA, the CDR3 is TGTGCCAGCAGTTTAGGCCGGATCCAAGAGACCCAGTTCTTC.